This T cell receptor (beta chain) was recorded in a study of OX40 agonist ivuxolimab in advanced cancers. Overall study: Three patients showed partial responses: one hepatocellular carcinoma and two cutaneous melanoma cases.

There are 13 residues in the CDR3. V was shortened by 0 bases and J by 6 bases, with 9 bases between the two germline ends. Measured with immunoSEQ multiplex PCR; TCRdb has only the in-frame clones, and not every one. Of tens of thousands of clones listed, roughly 92% are singletons. This TCR came from an adult with an advanced solid tumor such as melanoma, head and neck, liver or kidney cancer. The gene calls are TRBV23-1 and TRBJ2-7; unclear D gene. TRBV23-1 is an open reading frame whose function is uncertain. The source was CD4+ or CD8+ T cells sorted from blood, collected in a trial of the OX40 agonist ivuxolimab. The DNA for the CDR3 is TGCGCCAGCAGTCAATCGGCGGAGTCCGAGCAGTACTTC. It specifies CASSQSAESEQYF.